This T cell receptor beta chain was found in a study of response to subunit inactivated influenza vaccine. Each CDR3 protein gets one entry after TCRdb re-called the RT-PCR reads with MiXCR. The data contain approximately 300,000 distinct CDR3 sequences, 22% of them seen just once; the ten biggest clones take up about a tenth. CDR3 length: 17 amino acids. Trimming took off 6 bases at V and 2 bases at J, with 17 bases between the two ends. Germline CDR1 and CDR2: MNHNS and SASEGT. The input for sequencing was PBMCs from blood, taken about 20 months after vaccination. The chain uses TRBV6-1 and TRBJ2-6; possible D gene TRBD2, 6 bases. This receptor was obtained from a man aged 50-75 years who received an inactivated influenza vaccine. The CDR3 loop reads CASRRGGIVAGANVLTF. The CDR3 DNA is TGTGCCAGCAGGAGAGGAGGGATAGTGGCTGGGGCCAACGTCCTGACTTTC.